These T cell receptor beta chains were read from a single sample in a study of control samples from healthy donors and cancer patients. This table comes from immunoSEQ multiplex PCR, and its TCRdb copy is limited to in-frame clones, with some not included. Counted here are about 100,000 clones, about 89% occurring once; the ten biggest clones make up about 7.8%. The sample comprised blood. These receptors all stem from a man aged 25-45 years in good health. The CDR3 runs from the conserved cysteine through the conserved F or W. D genes are given only for firm matches. Clone size is given for some rows only: seen once, a few or many times, or a class if the clone is expanded.

len	v_gene	d_gene	abundance	j_gene	CDR3aa	CDR3nt
17	TRBV11-2	TRBD2	-	TRBJ2-5	CASSLIGLAGPQETQYF	TGTGCCAGCAGCTTAATAGGACTAGCGGGGCCACAAGAGACCCAGTACTTC
13	TRBV2	-	-	TRBJ1-5	CASHRDSNQPQHF	TGTGCCAGCCACCGGGACAGCAATCAGCCCCAGCATTTT
15	TRBV6-4	-	few	TRBJ1-6	CASSDSRTPNSPLHF	TGTGCCAGCAGTGACTCGAGGACGCCCAATTCACCCCTCCACTTT
17	TRBV15	-	once	TRBJ1-5	CATSRDPRERSNQPQHF	TGTGCCACCAGCAGAGATCCCAGGGAACGGAGCAATCAGCCCCAGCATTTT
15	TRBV3-1/TRBV3-2	-	-	TRBJ1-1	CASSQDWVWETEAFF	TGTGCCAGCAGCCAAGATTGGGTCTGGGAGACTGAAGCTTTCTTT
14	TRBV10-1	-	-	TRBJ2-7	CASSEQRDSYEQYF	TGCGCCAGCAGTGAACAGCGAGATTCCTACGAGCAGTACTTC
11	TRBV3-1/TRBV3-2	-	-	TRBJ2-1	CASSQGIEQFF	TGTGCCAGCAGCCAAGGGATCGAGCAGTTCTTC
12	TRBV10-3	-	-	TRBJ1-1	CAISETAREAFF	TGTGCCATCTCGGAGACAGCTAGAGAAGCTTTCTTT
14	TRBV7-9	TRBD1	once	TRBJ2-7	CASSPPGQLYEQYF	TGTGCCAGCAGCCCCCCGGGACAGCTCTACGAGCAGTACTTC
13	TRBV7-9	-	-	TRBJ2-7	CASSLGFFTEQYF	TGTGCCAGCAGCTTAGGGTTCTTTACGGAGCAGTACTTC
16	TRBV9	TRBD2	-	TRBJ2-1	CASSVERGRASYEQFF	TGTGCCAGCAGCGTAGAGCGCGGGAGGGCCTCCTATGAGCAGTTCTTC
16	TRBV6-1	-	-	TRBJ1-5	CASSEAGPPNRQPQHF	TGTGCCAGCAGTGAAGCCGGGCCCCCAAACAGACAGCCCCAGCATTTT
14	TRBV19	-	-	TRBJ2-7	CASKPRVSSYEQYF	TGTGCCAGTAAGCCCAGGGTCAGCTCCTACGAGCAGTACTTC
13	TRBV29-1	TRBD1	-	TRBJ2-5	CSVRTGYQETQYF	TGCAGCGTGCGGACAGGCTACCAAGAGACCCAGTACTTC
17	TRBV27	TRBD1	-	TRBJ1-2	CASSTLTPDRGFYGYTF	TGTGCCAGCAGTACACTGACCCCGGACAGGGGGTTCTATGGCTACACCTTC